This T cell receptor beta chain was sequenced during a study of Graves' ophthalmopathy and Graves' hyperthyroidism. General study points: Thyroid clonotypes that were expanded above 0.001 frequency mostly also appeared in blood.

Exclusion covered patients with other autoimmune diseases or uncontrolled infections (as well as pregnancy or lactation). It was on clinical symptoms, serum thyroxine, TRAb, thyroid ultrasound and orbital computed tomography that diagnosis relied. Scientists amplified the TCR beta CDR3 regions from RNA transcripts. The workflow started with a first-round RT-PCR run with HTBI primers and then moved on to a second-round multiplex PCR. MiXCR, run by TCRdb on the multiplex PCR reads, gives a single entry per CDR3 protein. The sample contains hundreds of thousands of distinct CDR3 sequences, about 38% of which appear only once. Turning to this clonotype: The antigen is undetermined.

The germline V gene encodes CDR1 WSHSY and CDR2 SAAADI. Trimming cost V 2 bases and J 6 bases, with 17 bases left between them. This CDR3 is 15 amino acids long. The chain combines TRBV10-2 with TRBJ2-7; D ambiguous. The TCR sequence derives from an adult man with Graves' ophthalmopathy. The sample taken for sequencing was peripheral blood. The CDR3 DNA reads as TGCGCCAGCAGTGAGAGGCCTGGGATGGTGGGCGAGCAGTACTTC. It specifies CASSERPGMVGEQYF.